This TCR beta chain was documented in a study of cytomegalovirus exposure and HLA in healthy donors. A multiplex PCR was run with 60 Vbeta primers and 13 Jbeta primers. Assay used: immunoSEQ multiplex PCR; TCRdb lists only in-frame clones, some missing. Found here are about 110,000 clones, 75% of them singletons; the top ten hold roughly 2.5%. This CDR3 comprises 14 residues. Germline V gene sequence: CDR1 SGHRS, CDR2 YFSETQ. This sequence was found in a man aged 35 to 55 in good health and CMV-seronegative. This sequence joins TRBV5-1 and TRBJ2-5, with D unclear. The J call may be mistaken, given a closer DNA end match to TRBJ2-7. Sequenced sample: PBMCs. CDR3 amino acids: CASSLDGGNYEQYF. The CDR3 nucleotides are TGCGCCAGCAGCTTGGATGGCGGAAACTACGAGCAGTACTTC.